This T cell receptor (beta chain) was recorded in a study of shared clonotypes between healthy human individuals. TCRdb's table, derived via immunoSEQ multiplex PCR, lists solely in-frame clones and lacks some. The sample lists around 980,000 clones; around three quarters were seen once. This clone occurred a few times. Other DNA sequences within the sample encode an identical CDR3. The CDR3 runs 14 residues. Germline V gene data show CDR1 as SNHLY and CDR2 as FYNNEI. Trimming took 7 bases from V and 0 from J, leaving 13 bases between them. The source is a man aged 18 to 30 in good health. Some clones in this sample may be carry-over from other donors' samples. V and J are TRBV2 and TRBJ2-7; possible D gene TRBD2, 6 bases. The sample was memory CD4+ T cells from PBMCs. Subset in this sample: CD45RA-negative fraction. The chain's CDR3 is CASKQGGSSYEQYF. The CDR3 DNA reads as TGTGCCAGCAAGCAGGGAGGAAGCTCCTACGAGCAGTACTTC.